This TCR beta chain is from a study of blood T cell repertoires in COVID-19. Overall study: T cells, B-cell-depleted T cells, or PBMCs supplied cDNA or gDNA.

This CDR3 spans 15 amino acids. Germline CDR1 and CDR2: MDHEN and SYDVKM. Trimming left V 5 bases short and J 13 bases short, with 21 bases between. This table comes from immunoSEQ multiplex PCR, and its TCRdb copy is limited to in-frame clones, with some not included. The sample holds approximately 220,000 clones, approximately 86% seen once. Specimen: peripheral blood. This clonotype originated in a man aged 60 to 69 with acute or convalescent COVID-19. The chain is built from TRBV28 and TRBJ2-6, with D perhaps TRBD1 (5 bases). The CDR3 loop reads CASSAPQGPIKVLTF. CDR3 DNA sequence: TGTGCCAGCAGTGCCCCCCAGGGCCCCATTAAGGTCCTGACTTTC.